This T cell receptor (beta chain) was profiled in a study of T cell changes during pregnancy in multiple sclerosis. Produced via immunoSEQ multiplex PCR; TCRdb's table is partial and in-frame only. The sample shows 57,000 or so clones, approximately 91% of them seen only once. This clone was detected only once. Germline CDR1 reads SNHLY; CDR2 reads FYNNEI. There are 12 residues in the CDR3. V lost 8 bases to trimming and J lost 5 bases, with 9 bases between them. The receptor was derived from a female donor with multiple sclerosis, enrolled in a pregnancy study. The V gene is TRBV2, the J gene TRBJ1-4; D possibly corresponds to TRBD1 (6 bases). The source was peripheral blood, collected in the second trimester of pregnancy. The CDR3: CASSGGNEKLFF. The CDR3 DNA sequence: TGTGCCAGCTCTGGGGGCAATGAAAAACTGTTTTTT.